This T cell receptor (beta chain) came from a study of blood T cell repertoires in COVID-19. CDR3 length equals 14 residues. Germline loops: CDR1 SGHRS, CDR2 YFSETQ. Between the trimmed V and J ends, which lost 3 bases and 4 bases, there was a span of 13 bases. The table came from immunoSEQ multiplex PCR; TCRdb's copy has only in-frame clones and leaves some out. The data show under 95,000 clones, more than 65% seen once. The sequenced material came from peripheral blood. This clonotype originated in a man aged 50 or older with acute or convalescent COVID-19. The chain couples TRBV5-1 to TRBJ2-5; maybe TRBD2 (6 bases). CDR3 DNA sequence: TGCGCCAGCAGCTACGGGGCCGGGGGAGAGACCCAGTACTTC. It translates to CASSYGAGGETQYF.